This T cell receptor (beta chain) was captured in a study of CD8+CD57+ T cells in acquired aplastic anemia. This clonotype came up once. Between the trimmed V and J ends, which lost 2 bases and 3 bases, there was a span of 10 bases. CDR1 is SGHTA and CDR2 is FQGNSA in the germline V gene. The CDR3 loop spans 14 amino acids. TCR beta VDJ and CDR3 profiles were obtained from a genomic DNA template. TCRdb processed the reads anew with MiXCR; each CDR3 protein has one entry. The table lists 400,000 to 500,000 distinct CDR3 sequences, 55% to 70% of them singletons. The V and J genes are TRBV7-2 and TRBJ1-1; unclear D gene. The sequence was obtained from a human donor in good health, serving as a control. The source material was sorted CD4+, CD8+, or CD8+CD57+ T cells (not recorded which) from PBMCs. The CDR3 protein is CASSLQQLDTEAFF. In DNA form, the CDR3 reads TGTGCCAGCAGCTTACAACAGCTGGACACTGAAGCTTTCTTT.